A single sample is the source of the 19 T cell receptor beta chains below, sequenced in a study of response to subunit inactivated influenza vaccine. TCRdb reanalysed the RT-PCR reads using MiXCR and keeps one entry per CDR3 protein. Among roughly 190,000 distinct CDR3 sequences listed, about 15% were seen once. Source: CD8+ T cells sorted from PBMCs, taken roughly 5 days after vaccination. The receptors derive from a man between 50 and 59 years old who received an inactivated influenza vaccine.

This clonotype was counted ten times or more. V and J are TRBV6-5 and TRBJ2-7; 11 nucleotides agree with TRBD1. Per the germline V gene, CDR1 is MNHEY and CDR2 is SVGAGI. The CDR3 runs 16 residues. Trimming at V came to 0 bases and at J to 5 bases, leaving 6 bases not matched to a gene. The CDR3 DNA reads as TGTGCCAGCAGTTACTCGTATGGGACAGGGGGGGACGAGCAGTACTTC. Amino acids: CASSYSYGTGGDEQYF.

The rearrangement joins TRBV12-3 or TRBV12-4 to TRBJ2-7, with TRBD2 matching over 14 bases. The trim removed 5 bases at V and 7 bases at J, leaving 4 bases unmatched. The CDR3 sequence is 14 residues long. CDR3 sequence reads: CASSPGLAGGEQYF. DNA of the CDR3: TGTGCCAGCAGTCCCGGACTAGCGGGGGGTGAGCAGTACTTC.

The rearrangement uses TRBV4-3 and TRBJ2-1; 7 bases match TRBD1. Germline V gives CDR1 LGHNA, CDR2 YSLEER. This CDR3 spans 15 amino acids. Unmatched junction bases numbered 3, after V lost 0 bases and J lost 4 bases. In DNA form, the CDR3 reads TGCGCCAGCAGCCAAGAGGGACAGATTTACAATGAGCAGTTCTTC. Translation: CASSQEGQIYNEQFF.

V and J are TRBV7-2 and TRBJ2-7, with a tentative D call TRBD2 (6 bases). This CDR3 has 15 amino acids. Germline V gene sequence: CDR1 SGHTA, CDR2 FQGNSA. Between the trimmed V and J ends, which lost 3 bases and 4 bases, there was a span of 16 bases. CDR3 protein: CASSFLSEGGYEQYF. CDR3 in DNA: TGTGCCAGCAGCTTCCTTTCGGAGGGCGGGTACGAGCAGTACTTC. The full variable domain, rest sourced from reference TRBV7-2 and TRBJ2-7, is GAGVSQSPSNKVTEKGKDVELRCDPISGHTALYWYRQSLGQGLEFLIYFQGNSAPDKSGLPSDRFSAERTGGSVSTLTIQRTQQEDSAVYLCASSFLSEGGYEQYFGPGTRLTVT.

This clonotype has a count of ten or more. This rearrangement joins TRBV11-2 to TRBJ2-7; TRBD1 aligns across 7 bases. The CDR3 is 14 amino acids. Germline lookup yields CDR1 SGHAT and CDR2 FQNNGV. Unmatched junction bases numbered 4, after V lost 1 base and J lost 4 bases. The CDR3 loop is CASSLARGLYEQYF. The CDR3 DNA is TGTGCCAGCAGCTTAGCAAGGGGGCTGTACGAGCAGTACTTC.

In this sample, this clonotype turned up a few times. The J gene is TRBJ2-7, the V gene TRBV7-3, with 9 bases identical to TRBD2. The length of the CDR3 is 14 residues. The germline CDR1 and CDR2 sequences are SGHTA and FQGTGA. J lost 6 bases, V lost 5 bases, and 8 bases had no gene match. CDR3 nucleotide sequence: TGTGCCAGCAGCCCGAGCGGGAGGTTCGGCGAGCAGTACTTC. Encoded protein: CASSPSGRFGEQYF.

V is TRBV29-1 and J is TRBJ2-1; 9 bases align to TRBD2. Germline V gene data show CDR1 as SQVTM and CDR2 as ANQGSEA. V lost 3 bases to trimming and J lost 5 bases; unmatched junction nucleotides: 5. This CDR3 comprises 14 residues. The CDR3 sequence: CSVEGRLADNEQFF. CDR3 sequence (DNA): TGCAGCGTTGAGGGCAGACTAGCGGACAATGAGCAGTTCTTC.

This clonotype was seen only a few times. The chain joins TRBV15 to TRBJ1-1; TRBD1 aligns across 7 bases. V was pared by 4 bases and J by 5 bases, with 7 bases of the junction left unmatched. This CDR3 is built from 14 residues. Germline CDR1 LNHNV, CDR2 YYDKDF (reference sequence). The CDR3 loop is CATSIQGGGTEAFF. As DNA, the CDR3 is TGTGCCACCAGCATCCAGGGGGGTGGTACTGAAGCTTTCTTT.

This clonotype was detected only a few times. This rearrangement joins TRBV4-3 to TRBJ2-7; 8 positions agree with TRBD2. The ends lost 0 bases at V and 4 bases at J; junction bases unmatched: 8. This CDR3 contains 16 residues. The V gene's germline CDR1 is LGHNA and CDR2 YSLEER. The chain's CDR3 is CASSQDPAGAGYEQYF. The CDR3 region has the DNA TGCGCCAGCAGCCAAGATCCAGCGGGAGCTGGGTACGAGCAGTACTTC.

The chain uses TRBV20-1 and TRBJ2-1, with 11 bases aligning to TRBD2. This CDR3 is built from 15 residues. Germline CDR1 is DFQATT and CDR2 is SNEGSKA (reference sequence). V dropped 5 bases and J dropped 5; count of bases not matched to a gene: 8. As DNA, the CDR3 is TGCAGTGCTGAGTGGGGACTAGCGGTCGACAATGAGCAGTTCTTC. Protein sequence: CSAEWGLAVDNEQFF.

This clonotype has at least ten counts. The chain combines TRBV5-1 with TRBJ2-3, with unresolved D. Germline V gives CDR1 SGHRS, CDR2 YFSETQ. The length of the CDR3 is 12 residues. V was shortened by 1 base and J by 2 bases, with 2 bases between the two germline ends. For the CDR3, the DNA is TGCGCCAGCAGCTTGCACACAGATACGCAGTATTTT. It specifies CASSLHTDTQYF.

This clonotype was counted between two and nine times. This chain joins TRBV4-3 and TRBJ2-3; 7 bases match TRBD2. Germline V CDR1 and CDR2: LGHNA, YSLEER. The CDR3 runs 14 residues. J gave up 4 bases and V 8 bases, and 9 bases lay outside the gene matches. As DNA, the CDR3 is TGCGCCAGCGGACCAGCGGGAACGGCAGATACGCAGTATTTT. Translating gives CASGPAGTADTQYF.

V and J are TRBV12-3 or TRBV12-4 and TRBJ2-5; 11 nucleotides align to TRBD2. The junction had 7 bases not matched to a gene; V was cut back by 5 bases and J by 2 bases. This CDR3 comprises 16 residues. The CDR3 is CASSSSGGALQETQYF. Written as DNA, the CDR3 is TGTGCCAGCAGTAGTAGCGGGGGGGCTCTTCAAGAGACCCAGTACTTC.

This clonotype was seen only a few times. CDR3 nucleotide sequence: TGTGCCAGCAGTTTATATGGCAGGACTAGCACAGATACGCAGTATTTT. Translated, it gives CASSLYGRTSTDTQYF. V and J are TRBV27 and TRBJ2-3; possible D gene TRBD2, 5 bases. The CDR3 contains 16 residues. The V and J ends lost 1 base and 0 bases respectively, with 11 bases between them. Germline V gives CDR1 MNHEY, CDR2 SMNVEV (reference sequence).

The sample holds a few counts of this clonotype. This rearrangement joins TRBV15 to TRBJ2-2, with D tentatively TRBD1 (5 bases). The germline gives CDR1 LNHNV, CDR2 YYDKDF (reference sequence). The V gene lost 0 bases and the J gene lost 0 bases, with 5 bases spanning the gap. This CDR3 is 15 amino acids long. CDR3 DNA: TGTGCCACCAGCAGAGACAGGGCGAACACCGGGGAGCTGTTTTTT. It is translated as CATSRDRANTGELFF.

This clonotype was found a few times. The chain employs TRBV29-1 and TRBJ2-5; 7 positions agree with TRBD1. The CDR3 runs 17 residues. The junction had 15 bases not matched to a gene; V was cut back by 4 bases and J by 1 base. Germline V gene lookup returns CDR1 SQVTM and CDR2 ANQGSEA. The CDR3 region is CSVVTATGRNLQETQYF. CDR3 DNA: TGCAGCGTTGTGACGGCGACAGGGCGAAACCTCCAAGAGACCCAGTACTTC.

The J gene is TRBJ1-2, the V gene TRBV7-9; D uncertain. The germline gives CDR1 SEHNR, CDR2 FQNEAQ (reference sequence). This CDR3 has 14 amino acids. Trimming removed 4 bases from V and 0 bases from J, with 9 bases in between. The CDR3 here is CASSSRVPNYGYTF. In DNA form, the CDR3 reads TGTGCCAGCAGCTCACGGGTGCCTAACTATGGCTACACCTTC.

The chain is built from TRBV20-1 and TRBJ2-2; D may be TRBD2 (5 bases). This CDR3 is built from 11 residues. Germline CDR1 is DFQATT and CDR2 is SNEGSKA (reference sequence). CDR3 sequence (DNA): TGCAGCGTTAGGGCGGGCGGGGAGCTGTTTTTT. Protein product: CSVRAGGELFF.

This clonotype was detected only a few times. The V gene is TRBV6-2 or TRBV6-3, the J gene TRBJ2-4; TRBD1 might be the D (6 bases). Trimming cost V 0 bases and J 8 bases, with 14 bases left between them. Germline lookup yields CDR1 MNHEY and CDR2 SVGEGT. The CDR3 totals 15 residues. As DNA, the CDR3 is TGTGCCAGCAGTTACTCGCCACAGGGCATTGACATTCAGTACTTC. Translated, it gives CASSYSPQGIDIQYF.